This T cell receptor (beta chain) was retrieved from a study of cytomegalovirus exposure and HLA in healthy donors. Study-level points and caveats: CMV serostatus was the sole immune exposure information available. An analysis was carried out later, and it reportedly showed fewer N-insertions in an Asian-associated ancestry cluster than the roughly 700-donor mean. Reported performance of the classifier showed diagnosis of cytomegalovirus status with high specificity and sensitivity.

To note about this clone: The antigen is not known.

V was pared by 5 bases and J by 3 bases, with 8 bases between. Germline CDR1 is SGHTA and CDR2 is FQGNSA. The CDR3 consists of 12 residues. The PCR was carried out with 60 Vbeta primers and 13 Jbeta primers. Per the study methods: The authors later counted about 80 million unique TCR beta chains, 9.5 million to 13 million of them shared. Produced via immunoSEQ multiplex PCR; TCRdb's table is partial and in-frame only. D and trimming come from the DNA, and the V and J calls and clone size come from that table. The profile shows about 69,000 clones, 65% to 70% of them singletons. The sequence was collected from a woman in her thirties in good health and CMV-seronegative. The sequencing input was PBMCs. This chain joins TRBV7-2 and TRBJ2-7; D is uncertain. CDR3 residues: CASSHLSYEQYF. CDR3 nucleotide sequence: TGTGCCAGCAGCCACCTGAGCTACGAGCAGTACTTC.